Below, 11 T cell receptor beta chains from the same sample are listed, as sequenced in a study of T cell repertoires in cytomegalovirus infection (dated by TCRdb to between 2018 and 2020). Sequenced on an Illumina HiSeq 1500. The public reads were reprocessed in TCRdb via fastp at Q25 and MiXCR, keeping in-frame beta chains. All rows with the same CDR3 protein become a single entry with the most common DNA and genes. The sample yields approximately 750,000 distinct CDR3 sequences; 35% to 40% were counted once. The ten top clones hold 2.5% to 3% of the sample. The sample taken for sequencing was PBMCs. Source of these receptors: a human donor in good health (CMV status not recorded). Some clones in this sample may be carry-over from other donors' samples.

V usage is TRBV27 and J usage is TRBJ2-7; 8 positions match TRBD1. The CDR3 loop spans 13 amino acids. Trimming cost V 4 bases and J 4 bases; bases outside gene matches: 3. Germline V CDR1 and CDR2: MNHEY, SMNVEV (reference sequence). The DNA for the CDR3 is TGTGCCAGCAGTTGGACAGGGATGTACGAGCAGTACTTC. Its translation: CASSWTGMYEQYF.

The chain couples TRBV28 to TRBJ2-5; 11 nucleotides match TRBD2. The CDR3 is 15 residues long. V dropped 3 bases and J dropped 4; count of bases not matched to a gene: 4. Germline V gene sequence: CDR1 MDHEN, CDR2 SYDVKM. The CDR3 nucleotides are TGTGCCAGCAGTTTCGGAGGGACTAGCGGAGAGACCCAGTACTTC. It codes for CASSFGGTSGETQYF. The full variable domain, in which reference TRBV28 and TRBJ2-5 provide the parts outside the CDR3, is DVKVTQSSRYLVKRTGEKVFLECVQDMDHENMFWYRQDPGLGLRLIYFSYDVKMKEKGDIPEGYSVSREKKERFSLILESASTNQTSMYLCASSFGGTSGETQYFGPGTRLLVL.

There are a few counts of this clonotype. This chain links TRBV4-2 with TRBJ2-1; D is undetermined. This CDR3 contains 20 residues. V lost 0 bases and J 0 bases, leaving 21 bases between the germline ends. The germline gives CDR1 LGHNA, CDR2 YNFKEQ. CDR3: CASSQDPPQASAVSYNEQFF. The DNA for the CDR3 is TGTGCCAGCAGCCAAGATCCCCCTCAAGCGAGTGCGGTCTCCTACAATGAGCAGTTCTTC.

The rearrangement uses TRBV28 and TRBJ2-5, with D tentatively TRBD2 (6 bases). Trimming pared 8 bases from V and 1 base from J, leaving 17 bases between. The CDR3 consists of 15 residues. The V gene's germline CDR1 is MDHEN and CDR2 SYDVKM. CDR3 region: CASRMGGNLQETQYF. The DNA of the CDR3 is TGTGCCAGCCGTATGGGGGGAAACCTCCAAGAGACCCAGTACTTC.

This clonotype has ten or more counts. The chain has TRBV6-1 and TRBJ1-1; 7 bases are a match to TRBD1. J gave up 4 bases and V 7 bases, and 6 bases lay outside the gene matches. The CDR3 is made up of 13 amino acids. CDR1 is MNHNS and CDR2 is SASEGT in the germline V gene. Here the CDR3 reads CASIQGLITEAFF. The CDR3 DNA reads as TGTGCCAGCATACAGGGGCTTATCACTGAAGCTTTCTTT.

Here the CDR3 DNA reads TGTGCCAGCAGCAGGACAGGGAACCCTGGAAACACCATATATTTT. Its protein is CASSRTGNPGNTIYF. The rearrangement uses TRBV6-1 and TRBJ1-3, with 8 bases aligning to TRBD1. Germline V CDR1 and CDR2: MNHNS, SASEGT. J lost 2 bases, V lost 6 bases, and 6 bases had no gene match. This CDR3 has 15 amino acids.

In this sample, this clonotype turned up many times. The rearrangement links TRBV18 to TRBJ2-7, with D unresolved. The CDR3 covers 14 residues. CDR1 is KGHSH and CDR2 is LQKENI in the germline V gene. V was trimmed by 0 bases and J by 1 base, leaving 7 bases between them. CDR3 in DNA: TGTGCCAGCTCACCACCAACCGGATCCTACGAGCAGTACTTC. Amino acid sequence: CASSPPTGSYEQYF.

The gene calls are TRBV12-3 or TRBV12-4 and TRBJ2-3, with a possible D match to TRBD1 (6 bases). The V end was cut by 3 bases, the J end by 2 bases, with 12 bases between. This CDR3 region has 15 residues. The CDR3 DNA sequence: TGTGCCAGCAGTTTCGGGCAGGGGAACACAGATACGCAGTATTTT. Translation gives CASSFGQGNTDTQYF.

V gene TRBV11-2 combines with J gene TRBJ2-3, with TRBD2 as a possible D gene (7 bases). V was shortened by 5 bases and J by 2 bases, with 23 bases between the two germline ends. From germline, CDR1 is SGHAT and CDR2 FQNNGV. The CDR3 is made up of 18 amino acids. CDR3 DNA sequence: TGTGCCAGCAGCCGGACTAGGGGGAGGCCTTCGCTCACAGATACGCAGTATTTT. As protein: CASSRTRGRPSLTDTQYF.

In this sample, this clonotype turned up many times. The J gene is TRBJ2-3, the V gene TRBV28; tentatively, D is TRBD1 (6 bases). V gave up 6 bases and J gave up 2 bases, with 9 bases separating them. In germline, CDR1 is MDHEN, CDR2 SYDVKM. The length of the CDR3 is 13 residues. The CDR3 DNA reads as TGTGCCAGCAGATCAGGGGACACAGATACGCAGTATTTT. This translates into CASRSGDTDTQYF.

This sequence joins TRBV29-1 and TRBJ2-7, with 8 nucleotides matching TRBD2. Per the germline V gene, CDR1 is SQVTM and CDR2 is ANQGSEA. CDR3 length equals 15 residues. After removal of 2 bases from V and 0 bases from J, the junction contained 6 bases not matched to a gene. Here the CDR3 DNA reads TGCAGCGTTGAACTGGCGGGAGGCACCTCCTACGAGCAGTACTTC. Translating it yields CSVELAGGTSYEQYF.